A single sample gave rise to the 9 T cell receptor beta chains below, sequenced in a study of blood T cells in healthy people across ages. The use of a sample-barcoded 5' primer and a J-beta primer mix characterized a second PCR of roughly 7 to 11 cycles. TCRdb re-called the 5' RACE reads through MiXCR, storing one row per CDR3 protein. The table lists 450,000 to 700,000 distinct CDR3 sequences, 25% to 30% of them singletons. Material for sequencing was blood. The receptors were gathered from a woman in her 70s in good health.

This chain links TRBV5-1 with TRBJ1-1, with D perhaps matching TRBD1 (5 bases). The germline V gene encodes CDR1 SGHRS and CDR2 YFSETQ. The CDR3 length is 15 residues. The germline V and J ends were trimmed by 4 bases and 4 bases, with 17 bases remaining between them. CDR3: CASSRGLTSGTEAFF. The CDR3, as DNA: TGCGCCAGCAGCAGGGGCCTCACTTCGGGCACTGAAGCTTTCTTT.

This sequence joins TRBV29-1 and TRBJ2-1; no clear D gene. The closer fit of TRBJ2-7 to the DNA end suggests the J call may be wrong. The CDR3 has 13 residues. Per the germline V gene, CDR1 is SQVTM and CDR2 is ANQGSEA. Here the CDR3 DNA reads TGCAGCGTTGAGGACGCAGAGGCCTACGAGCAGTACTTC. It yields the protein CSVEDAEAYEQYF.

This chain links TRBV12-3 or TRBV12-4 with TRBJ2-1; D is uncertain. The CDR3 consists of 16 residues. Between the trimmed V and J ends, which lost 5 bases and 4 bases, there was a span of 18 bases. The CDR3 reads CASSLKTSTLYNEQFF. The CDR3 DNA reads as TGTGCCAGCAGTCTCAAAACCAGCACGTTATACAATGAGCAGTTCTTC.

The chain carries TRBV7-2 and TRBJ2-3; TRBD2 is a possible D gene (5 bases). Germline V CDR1 and CDR2: SGHTA, FQGNSA. Trimming took off 1 base at V and 5 bases at J, with 10 bases between the two ends. This CDR3 has 14 residues. CDR3 protein: CASSLGTGIDTQYF. The CDR3 bases are TGTGCCAGCAGCTTAGGGACTGGTATAGATACGCAGTATTTT.

The chain employs TRBV3-1 and TRBJ1-1; weak D call: TRBD1 (5 bases). The V gene's germline CDR1 is LGHDT and CDR2 YNNKEL (reference sequence). CDR3 size: 15 residues. V lost 3 bases, J lost 1 base, and 12 bases lay in between. The DNA for the CDR3 is TGTGCCAGCAGCCACGCGCAGGGATGGAACACTGAAGCTTTCTTT. Amino acids: CASSHAQGWNTEAFF.

Note on this clonotype: Sequence at one end of the junction differs from germline and may be a read error. The CDR3 region has the DNA TGCGCCAGCACCTTGGGGAGCGGACTAGGAAAAGAGACCCAGAACTTC. As protein: CASTLGSGLGKETQNF. The rearrangement uses TRBV5-1 and TRBJ2-5; TRBD2 aligns across 7 bases. The CDR3 is 16 amino acids. Germline values: CDR1 SGHRS, CDR2 YFSETQ.

The genes are TRBV5-1 and TRBJ2-7; D may match TRBD1 or TRBD2 (5 bases each). Germline CDR1 is SGHRS and CDR2 is YFSETQ. Trimming cost V 1 base and J 0 bases, with 11 bases left between them. The CDR3 has 15 residues. For the CDR3, the DNA is TGCGCCAGCAGCTTGCATCCAGGGAGCTCCTACGAGCAGTACTTC. This gives the protein CASSLHPGSSYEQYF.

This clonotype was observed a handful of times. An end of the junction does not agree with germline; a read error may underlie this. This chain uses TRBV15 with TRBJ2-7, with 7 bases fitting TRBD1. CDR3 length equals 17 residues. The germline gives CDR1 LNHNV, CDR2 YYDKDF (reference sequence). Written as DNA, the CDR3 is TGTGCCACCAGCAGAGACAAGAAACAGGGGACCTCGTACGAGCAGCACTTC. Its translation is CATSRDKKQGTSYEQHF.

This clonotype has a count of ten or more. V is TRBV7-2 and J is TRBJ2-5, with D tentatively TRBD2 (5 bases). This CDR3 is built from 15 residues. Germline assignment: CDR1 SGHTA and CDR2 FQGNSA. V was clipped by 3 bases and J by 4 bases, with 15 bases between them. The CDR3 bases are TGTGCCAGCAGCTTGGGAGTCACCAACGGAGAGACCCAGTACTTC. This translates into CASSLGVTNGETQYF.